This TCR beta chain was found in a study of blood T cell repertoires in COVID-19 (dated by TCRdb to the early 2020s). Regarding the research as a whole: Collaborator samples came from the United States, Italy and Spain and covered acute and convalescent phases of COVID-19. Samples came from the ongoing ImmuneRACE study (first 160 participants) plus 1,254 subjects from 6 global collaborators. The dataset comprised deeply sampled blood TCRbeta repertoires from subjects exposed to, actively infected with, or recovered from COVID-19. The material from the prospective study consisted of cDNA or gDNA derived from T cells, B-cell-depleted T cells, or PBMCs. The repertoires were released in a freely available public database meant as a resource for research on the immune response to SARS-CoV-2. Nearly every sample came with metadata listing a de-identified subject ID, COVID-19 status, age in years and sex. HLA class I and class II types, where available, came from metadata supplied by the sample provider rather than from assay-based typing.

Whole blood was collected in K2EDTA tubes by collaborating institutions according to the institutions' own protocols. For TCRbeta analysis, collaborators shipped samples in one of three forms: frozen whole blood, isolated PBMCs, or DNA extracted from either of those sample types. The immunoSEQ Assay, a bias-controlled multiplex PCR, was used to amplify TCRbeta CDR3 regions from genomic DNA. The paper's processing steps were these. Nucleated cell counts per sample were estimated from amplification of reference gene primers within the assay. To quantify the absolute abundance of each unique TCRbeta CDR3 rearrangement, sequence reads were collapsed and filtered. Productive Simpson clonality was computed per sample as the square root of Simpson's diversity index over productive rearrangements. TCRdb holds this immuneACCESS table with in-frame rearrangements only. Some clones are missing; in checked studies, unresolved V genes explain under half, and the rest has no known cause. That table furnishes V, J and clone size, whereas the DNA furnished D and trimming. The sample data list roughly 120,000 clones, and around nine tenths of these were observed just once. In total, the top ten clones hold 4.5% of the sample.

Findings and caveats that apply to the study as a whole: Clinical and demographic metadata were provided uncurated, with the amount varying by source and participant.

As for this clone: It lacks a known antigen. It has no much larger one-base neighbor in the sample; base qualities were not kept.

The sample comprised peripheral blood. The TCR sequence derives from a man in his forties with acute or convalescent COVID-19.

For the CDR3, the sequence is CASSPFEQGSAGELFF. DNA sequence: TGTGCCAGCTCACCATTTGAACAGGGAAGCGCCGGGGAGCTGTTTTTT. The sequence is built from TRBV18 and TRBJ2-2, and TRBD1 may be the D gene, going by 6 matching bases. The germline V gene specifies KGHSH as CDR1 and LQKENI as CDR2. Spanning cysteine to phenylalanine, the CDR3 consists of 16 amino acids. Here the CDR3 DNA is all that survives: 48 bases in frame from base 1. V loses 2 bases of germline sequence and J loses 6 bases, and the interval between the two ends is 16 bases.